This T cell receptor beta chain emerged from a study of T-cell memory formation after mild COVID-19. Notes on the study in general: Proof of SARS-CoV-2 specificity was absent for the second-wave clones that crested on day 37. Contracting CD4+ clones lay largely in CM and EM, with CD8+ ones residing in EMRA. Clones shrinking between day 15 and 85 showed a balanced CD4/CD8 split, and those that grew later tilted toward CD4+.

In regard to this clonotype: As yet, its antigen is unknown.

Germline V gene lookup returns CDR1 DFQATT and CDR2 SNEGSKA (reference sequence). The junction had 3 bases not matched to a gene; V was cut back by 0 bases and J by 5 bases. This CDR3 is built from 13 residues. The 5'RACE method, run with constant-segment primers, produced TCR alpha and TCR beta cDNA libraries (carrying sample barcodes and UMIs). MiXCR, applied by TCRdb to the 5' RACE reads, yields one record per CDR3 protein. The sample has approximately 400,000 distinct CDR3 sequences; about a sixth are singletons. Sequenced input: PBMCs or a T cell subset sorted from them (not recorded which). The sequence came from a man aged 18 to 35 who had mild COVID-19 (a few samples of this study predate the infection). Cell type and time point are not known. The chain combines TRBV20-1 with TRBJ1-2; 7 nucleotides line up with TRBD1. The CDR3 region has the DNA TGCAGTGCTAGAGACAGGGGGGTTTATGGCTACACCTTC. It specifies CSARDRGVYGYTF.